The sequence of this T cell receptor (beta chain) was determined in a study of shared clonotypes between healthy human individuals. The germline CDR1 and CDR2 sequences are MDHEN and SYDVKM. With 4 bases removed from V and 3 bases from J, the gap between germline ends came to 10 bases. The CDR3 totals 13 residues. Negatively enriched CD4+ T cells were divided by CD45RA into naive and memory. To note about this clone: Its matching antigen is unknown.

The assay was immunoSEQ multiplex PCR, and TCRdb's table has in-frame clones only and misses some. The sample has roughly 2,300,000 clones; just under 95% are singletons. Study outcomes and limitations: It was observed that 5% to 6.5% of naive CD4 clonotypes were shared across a handful of donors. Estimated richness values were generally larger in naive subsets than in memory subsets.

This clonotype originated in a man aged 18 to 30 in good health. Some clones in this sample may be carry-over from other donors' samples. Sequencing input: naive CD4+ T cells from PBMCs. Subset in this sample: CD45RA+ positively selected. This sequence joins TRBV28 and TRBJ2-7; D is uncertain. The CDR3 DNA sequence: TGTGCCAGCAGTTCCGATAGGGTCTACGAGCAGTACTTC. Residues: CASSSDRVYEQYF.